The T cell receptor (beta chain) under discussion was sequenced for a study of blood T cell repertoires in COVID-19. The CDR3 runs to 18 residues. Per the authors' pipeline: Reference gene primers were amplified, and this amplification served to estimate nucleated cell counts. Assay used: immunoSEQ multiplex PCR; TCRdb lists only in-frame clones, some missing. Clonal size and the V and J genes are those of that table, whereas D and trimming came from the DNA. Here the sample spans 200,000 to 250,000 clones, around 90% being singletons. This chain connects TRBV7-5 to TRBJ1-2; TRBD1 is the table's D call, not checked against the DNA. TRBV7-5 is assigned pseudogene status. Sequencing was carried out using PBMCs or T cells enriched from blood (not recorded which). This clonotype originated in a woman aged 25 to 45 who had recovered from COVID-19. CDR3 in amino acids: CARSLISPGRTTNYGYTF. CDR3 sequence (DNA): TGTGCCAGAAGCTTAATTTCCCCGGGTCGGACAACAAACTATGGCTACACCTTC.